This T cell receptor (beta chain) came from a study of cytomegalovirus exposure and HLA in healthy donors listed by TCRdb under 2017. With regard to the full study: An earlier analysis of roughly 610 of the donors reported under 300 Gb of sequence data and around 100 million unique TCR beta sequences obtained from about 179 million T cells. An early release that covered about 600 HLA-typed donors contained approximately 300 gigabases of sequencing data and roughly 84 million unique TCR sequences. Of the roughly 420 genotyped donors, roughly 76% were placed in the genetic ancestry cluster associated with self-reported Caucasian donors. The study aimed to test whether signatures of past pathogen exposure could be identified by cataloging public T cell receptors. The study profiled the T cell repertoires of 666 subjects by immunosequencing and related them to cytomegalovirus serostatus. In addition to the first cohort of approximately 670 subjects, a separate validation cohort of 120 different subjects was used. To predict cytomegalovirus infection status, the study combined high-throughput TCR immunosequencing, statistical association of individual TCRs with disease status, and machine learning. To study patterns of TCR occurrence, a later analysis re-analyzed previously published TCR beta repertoires from hundreds of donors and added high-resolution HLA genotyping. The later analysis used no new phenotypic data to find candidate immune exposures, relying instead on TCR beta sequences and their occurrence across donors. In an earlier analysis of around 540 of the donors, high-throughput TCR beta sequencing was used to judge whether each TCR beta V gene segment behaved as functional or pseudogenic. Donor age, sex, ethnicity and CMV serostatus were compiled alongside the repertoire data. A later genetic analysis took genome-wide SNP genotypes for about three fifths of the 666 donors and used that subset as a discovery cohort. Every discovery cohort repertoire had been produced on one sequencing platform. HLA typing included class I and class II loci at four-digit resolution. Typing coverage differed by locus: A, B, C, DRB1 and DQB1 were typed in about 620-630 donors, DQA1 in about 500, DPA1 in 600 to 610, and DPB1 in 450 to 480. About five DR-DQ haplotypes were treated as single units for association and clustering because of strong linkage in the cohort. Among 398 genotyped donors of the cohort, an average of roughly 240,000 unique TCR beta nucleotide sequences were sequenced per donor, about a sixth of them non-productive.

Notes on this clone: Its target antigen remains unknown. No per-base quality is available; no much larger clone lies one base away.

CDR1 and CDR2 are read off the germline V gene as SNHLY and FYNNEI. V is cut by 7 bases and J by 1 base, and the space between the germline ends is 16 bases. CDR3 length: 15 amino acids, cysteine to phenylalanine. Only the CDR3 DNA stays, 45 bases, in frame from base 1. In total, roughly 670 healthy bone marrow donors made up the cohort. All cohort members were sampled while nominally healthy, although unrecorded immune exposures were likely present. The donor tested CMV seronegative, placing the donor among the roughly 400 seronegative members of the cohort. Each donor provided a peripheral blood sample, and peripheral blood mononuclear cells were used for TCR beta sequencing. The Qiagen DNeasy Blood Extraction Kit was used to extract genomic DNA from the blood cell samples. The study at large found these results: Because some donors lacked HLA typing at each locus, the association tests relied only on the typed subset. The study gave a list of some 150 TCR beta chains associated with cytomegalovirus. A further reported finding was that TCR beta sequences accurately predicted the HLA-A and HLA-B alleles for most subjects in the first cohort. Presence/absence analyses assumed roughly uniform sequencing depth across donors, an assumption that may not hold. Compared with the roughly 700-donor mean, donors in an Asian-associated ancestry cluster had fewer N-insertions in productive TCRs, according to a later genetic analysis. Broadly in line with IMGT annotations, most TCR beta V segments showed up in productive rearrangements about 87% or about 30% of the time in an earlier analysis of approximately 640 of the donors. Some IMGT-functional V segments, including TRBV6-2 and TRBV6-3, could not be told apart with the 87-base-pair reads, so those segments were excluded. According to a later analysis, most CMV-associated TCR beta chains appeared to be HLA-restricted, and the HLA associations seemed to be driven largely by CMV exposure. The authors suggested that the approach could potentially be extended to other disease states and immunological phenotypes. Strong co-occurrence of HLA alleles, especially DR and DQ, made assigning TCR associations to individual alleles difficult. A later analysis associated some 17,000 TCR beta sequences with specific HLA alleles at a false discovery rate of 0.05. In vitro tests confirmed that a few of the cytomegalovirus-associated TCR beta chains recognize cytomegalovirus antigens. Because counts were too low, some 17 rarely observed V segments, including chromosome 9 orphons, were excluded from the earlier analysis of several hundred of the donors. In a later analysis, the rate of TCR association differed among HLA loci, with DRB1 alleles having the most associated TCRs and HLA-C alleles having the fewest. Correlated functional status among segregating V segments might be attributable to linkage disequilibrium, but an unknown experimental factor could not be ruled out. Only TCR beta chains were sequenced in this cohort, and the absence of alpha or paired-chain data limited detectable features. In a later analysis, HLA-associated TCR beta chains were found to be more clonally expanded and to have lower generation probabilities than equally common non-associated chains. A cluster of highly shared sequence variants was judged likely to be a technical artifact of the sequencing pipeline. A later genetic analysis associated a missense DCLRE1C variant with V-gene and J-gene trimming of TCR beta chains, and an independent cohort replicated the association. While some public TCRs were present in many individuals, most TCR sequences turned up only very rarely across donors. Immune exposure information for the cohort was limited to CMV serostatus. In a later analysis, several top co-occurrence clusters were reported to appear linked to parvovirus B19, influenza, CMV and Epstein-Barr virus. The classifier was reported to diagnose cytomegalovirus status with high specificity and sensitivity in both the original cohort and the validation cohort.

Library preparation employed the immunoSEQ multiplex PCR assay. For the multiplex PCR, a mixture combining 60 forward primers for TCR Vbeta segments and 13 reverse primers for TCR Jbeta segments was used. Amplification of the CDR3 region of rearranged TCR beta genes was performed with a multiplex PCR assay on genomic DNA. Amplified TCR beta libraries were sequenced as 87-base-pair reads on the Illumina HiSeq System. The authors processed their data as follows. A later analysis tallied 80 million to 95 million unique TCR beta chains across the roughly 610 repertoires, and about 12 million of those chains were shared by two or more donors. To remove PCR and sequencing errors, raw reads were error-corrected and collapsed into unique sequences using a nearest-neighbor algorithm that merged closely related sequences. V, D and J gene segments were assigned by aligning CDR3 sequences to IMGT reference sequences. Each retained sequence needed at least a six-nucleotide match to both a V gene segment and a J gene segment. A rearrangement was called productive if the CDR3 had no stop codons and remained in frame with V and J, and every other rearrangement was called non-productive. Following IMGT convention, CDR3 was defined as the stretch from the second conserved V-encoded cysteine to the conserved J-encoded phenylalanine. In an earlier analysis of just under 600 of the donors, sequences lacking an unambiguous match to a single V gene segment were excluded. In an earlier analysis of more than 500 of the donors, a V segment was called functional when productive rearrangements were above 56.7%, and segregating when the standard deviation between donors exceeded 5%. To diagnose cytomegalovirus status from the catalog of TCR beta chain sequences, a statistical classification framework was built. A later analysis assigned V and J genes by comparing TCR nucleotide sequences with IMGT/GENE-DB human TR gene sequences. Using the TCRdist pipeline, a later analysis assigned CDR3 sequences along with most-parsimonious VDJ recombination scenarios. In a later analysis, each TCR beta chain was defined by its CDR3 amino acid sequence together with its V-gene family, and reads without a unique V-gene family were excluded. To address suspected cross-contamination and a sequencing artifact, a later analysis removed 592 highly shared, low-generation-probability nucleotide sequences. For each public chain, a later analysis derived a clonal expansion index from normalized ranks of inferred template counts within each repertoire. In a later analysis, generation probabilities were computed using a VDJ recombination model fitted to out-of-frame rearrangements, and the results were checked against IGoR. In a later analysis, hypergeometric tests were used to score TCR-TCR, TCR-HLA and TCR-CMV co-occurrence, with a repertoire-size bias correction applied to TCR pairs. To estimate false discovery rates, a later analysis permuted the HLA or CMV assignments 20 times. In a later analysis, co-occurring TCRs were grouped using DBSCAN, with TCRdist sequence similarity added in when clustering inside HLA-allele-positive subsets. Repertoires with fewer than 30,000 or more than 120,000 public chains, plus five repertoires with anomalous nucleotide sharing, were excluded from co-occurrence clustering. Held by TCRdb, this immuneACCESS table contains in-frame sequences only and omits some clones. Under half of the omission traces to an unresolved V gene where checked; the cause of the rest is unknown. That table supplies the V and J calls and clone size; D and trimming were determined from the DNA. Across this sample there are 150,000 or so clones, with 75% to 85% seen only once. The ten largest make up 2% to 3% of the sample.

The sequencing sample was made of PBMCs. The TCR was taken from a man aged 50-60 years in good health and CMV-seronegative. The V and J genes are TRBV2 and TRBJ2-5; a weak D assignment points to TRBD1 (5 bases agree). The CDR3 region: CASTQDRPFQETQYF. The DNA sequence reads TGTGCCAGCACTCAAGACAGACCCTTCCAAGAGACCCAGTACTTC.